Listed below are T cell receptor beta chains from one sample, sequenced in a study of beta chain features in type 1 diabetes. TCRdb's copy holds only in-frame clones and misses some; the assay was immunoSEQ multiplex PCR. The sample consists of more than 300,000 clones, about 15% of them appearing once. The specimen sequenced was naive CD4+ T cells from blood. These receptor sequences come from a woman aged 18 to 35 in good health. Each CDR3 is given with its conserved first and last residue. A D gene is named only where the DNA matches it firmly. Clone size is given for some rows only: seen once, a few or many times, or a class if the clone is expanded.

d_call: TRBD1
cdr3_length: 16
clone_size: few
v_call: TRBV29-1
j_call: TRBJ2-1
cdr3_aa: CSVERGDRGSYNEQFF
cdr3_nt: TGCAGCGTGGAAAGAGGAGACAGGGGCTCCTACAATGAGCAGTTCTTC

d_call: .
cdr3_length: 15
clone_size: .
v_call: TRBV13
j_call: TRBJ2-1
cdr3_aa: CASSFGGPSYNEQFF
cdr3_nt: TGTGCCAGCAGCTTCGGCGGGCCCTCCTACAATGAGCAGTTCTTC

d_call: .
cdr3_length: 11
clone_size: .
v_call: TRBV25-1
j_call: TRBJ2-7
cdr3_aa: CASSDYYEQYF
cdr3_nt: TGTGCCAGCAGTGACTACTACGAGCAGTACTTC

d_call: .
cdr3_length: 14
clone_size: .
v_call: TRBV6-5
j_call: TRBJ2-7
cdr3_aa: CASSYSKLVLQQYF
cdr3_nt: TGTGCCAGCAGTTACTCGAAGCTAGTGCTCCAGCAGTACTTC

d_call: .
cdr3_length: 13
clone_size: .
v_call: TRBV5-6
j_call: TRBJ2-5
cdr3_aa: CASSSTGQETQYF
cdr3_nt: TGTGCCAGCAGCTCGACAGGACAAGAGACCCAGTACTTC

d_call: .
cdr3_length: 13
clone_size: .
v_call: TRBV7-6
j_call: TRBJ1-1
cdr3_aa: CASTQVFPTEAFF
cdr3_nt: TGTGCCAGCACACAGGTTTTTCCCACTGAAGCTTTCTTT

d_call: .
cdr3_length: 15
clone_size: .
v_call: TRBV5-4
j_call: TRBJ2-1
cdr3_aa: CASSLGAGQYNEQFF
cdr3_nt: TGTGCCAGCAGCTTGGGAGCGGGCCAATACAATGAGCAGTTCTTC

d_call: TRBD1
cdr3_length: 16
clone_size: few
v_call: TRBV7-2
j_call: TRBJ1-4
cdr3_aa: CASSTPPGQSNEKLFF
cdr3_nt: TGTGCCAGCAGCACACCGCCGGGACAGAGTAATGAAAAACTGTTTTTT

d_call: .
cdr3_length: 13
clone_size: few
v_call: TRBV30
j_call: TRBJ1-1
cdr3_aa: CAWDHRVNTEAFF
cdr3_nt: TGTGCCTGGGACCACAGAGTTAACACTGAAGCTTTCTTT

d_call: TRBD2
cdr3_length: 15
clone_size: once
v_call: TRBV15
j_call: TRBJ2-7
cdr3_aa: CATSDSGTIRNEQYF
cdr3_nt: TGTGCCACCAGCGATTCCGGGACTATAAGGAACGAGCAGTACTTC

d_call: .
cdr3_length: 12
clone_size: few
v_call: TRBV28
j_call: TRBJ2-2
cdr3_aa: CASRMKPGELFF
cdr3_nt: TGTGCCAGCCGAATGAAGCCCGGGGAGCTGTTTTTT

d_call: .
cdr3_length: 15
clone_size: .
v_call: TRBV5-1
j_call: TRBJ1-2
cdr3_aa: CASRTSSDTNYGYTF
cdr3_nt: TGCGCCAGCAGAACATCGTCCGACACTAACTATGGCTACACCTTC

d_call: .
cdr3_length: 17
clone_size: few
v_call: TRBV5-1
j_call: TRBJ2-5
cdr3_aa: CASSLRPRQETQETQYF
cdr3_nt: TGCGCCAGCAGCTTGAGGCCCCGACAGGAGACACAAGAGACCCAGTACTTC

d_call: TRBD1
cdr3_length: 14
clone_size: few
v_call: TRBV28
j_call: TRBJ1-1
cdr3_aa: CASTPSTGLTEAFF
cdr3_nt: TGTGCCAGCACCCCTTCGACAGGGCTTACTGAAGCTTTCTTT

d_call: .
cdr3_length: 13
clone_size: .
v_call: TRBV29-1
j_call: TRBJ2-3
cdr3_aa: CSVLLYSQDTQYF
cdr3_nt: TGCAGCGTCCTCCTTTACTCGCAAGATACGCAGTATTTT

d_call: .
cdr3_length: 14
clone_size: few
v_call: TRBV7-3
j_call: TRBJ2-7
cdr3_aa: CASSLKQGKREQYF
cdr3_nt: TGTGCCAGCAGCTTAAAGCAGGGGAAGAGGGAGCAGTACTTC

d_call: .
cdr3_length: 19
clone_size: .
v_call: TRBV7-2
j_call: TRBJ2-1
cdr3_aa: CASLPTPPKRQDLEREQFF
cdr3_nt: TGTGCCAGCCTTCCCACCCCCCCCAAGCGCCAAGACCTAGAGAGAGAGCAGTTCTTC

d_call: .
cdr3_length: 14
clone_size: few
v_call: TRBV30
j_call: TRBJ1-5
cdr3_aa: CAWSYSGGNQPQHF
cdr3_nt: TGTGCCTGGAGCTATTCCGGGGGCAATCAGCCCCAGCATTTT

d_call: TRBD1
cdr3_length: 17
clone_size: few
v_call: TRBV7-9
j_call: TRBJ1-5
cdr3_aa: CASSLASGTGVGQPQHF
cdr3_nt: TGTGCCAGCAGCTTAGCCTCCGGGACAGGGGTAGGTCAGCCCCAGCATTTT

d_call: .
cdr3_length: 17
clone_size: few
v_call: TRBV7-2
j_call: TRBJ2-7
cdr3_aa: CASSFSVRGSLSYEQYF
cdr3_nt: TGTGCCAGCAGCTTCTCCGTTCGGGGGAGCCTCTCCTACGAGCAGTACTTC

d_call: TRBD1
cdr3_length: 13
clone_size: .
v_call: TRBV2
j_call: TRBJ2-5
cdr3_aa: CASRQGPQETQYF
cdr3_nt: TGTGCCAGCCGACAGGGTCCCCAAGAGACCCAGTACTTC

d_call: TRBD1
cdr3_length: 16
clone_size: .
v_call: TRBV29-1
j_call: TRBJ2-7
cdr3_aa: CSVAGDRGSLSYEQYF
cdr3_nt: TGCAGCGTTGCCGGGGACAGGGGATCTCTTTCCTACGAGCAGTACTTC

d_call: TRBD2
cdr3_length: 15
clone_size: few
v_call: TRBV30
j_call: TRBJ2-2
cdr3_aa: CAWRGLAGGTGELFF
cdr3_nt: TGTGCCTGGAGAGGACTAGCGGGAGGAACCGGGGAGCTGTTTTTT

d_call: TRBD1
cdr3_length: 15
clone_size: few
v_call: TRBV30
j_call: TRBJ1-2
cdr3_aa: CAWRTGGTPKGGYTF
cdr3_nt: TGTGCCTGGAGGACAGGGGGTACGCCAAAGGGTGGCTACACCTTC

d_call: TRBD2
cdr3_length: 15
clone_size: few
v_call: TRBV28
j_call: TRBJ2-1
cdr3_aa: CASSLRASGRNEQFF
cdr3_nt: TGTGCCAGCAGCCTAAGGGCTAGCGGGAGAAATGAGCAGTTCTTC

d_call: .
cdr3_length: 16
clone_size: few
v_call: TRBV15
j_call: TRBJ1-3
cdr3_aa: CATSRGLTGSGNTIYF
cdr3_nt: TGTGCCACCAGCAGAGGCCTAACAGGGTCTGGAAACACCATATATTTT

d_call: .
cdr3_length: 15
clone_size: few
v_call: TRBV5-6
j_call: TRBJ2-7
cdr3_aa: CASSLGQGKYYEQYF
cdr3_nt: TGTGCCAGCAGCTTGGGGCAGGGCAAGTATTACGAGCAGTACTTC

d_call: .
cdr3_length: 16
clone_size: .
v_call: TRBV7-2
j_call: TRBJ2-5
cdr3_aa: CASSLNSPGGQETQYF
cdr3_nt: TGTGCCAGCAGCTTAAATAGTCCTGGGGGGCAAGAGACCCAGTACTTC

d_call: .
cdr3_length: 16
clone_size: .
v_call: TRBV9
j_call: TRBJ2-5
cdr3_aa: CASSVEQGHLGETQYF
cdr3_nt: TGTGCCAGCAGCGTAGAACAGGGTCATTTGGGGGAGACCCAGTACTTC

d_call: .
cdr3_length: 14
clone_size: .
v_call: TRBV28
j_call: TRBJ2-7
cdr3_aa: CASSSPGQPYEQYF
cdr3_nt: TGTGCCAGCAGTTCCCCAGGGCAACCCTACGAGCAGTACTTC

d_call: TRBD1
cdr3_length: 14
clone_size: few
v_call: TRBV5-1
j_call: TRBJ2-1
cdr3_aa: CASVRDRGYNEQFF
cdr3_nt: TGCGCCAGCGTCCGGGACAGGGGGTACAATGAGCAGTTCTTC

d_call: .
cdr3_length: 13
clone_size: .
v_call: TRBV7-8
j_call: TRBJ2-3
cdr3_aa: CASSSRQTDTQYF
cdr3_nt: TGTGCCAGCAGCTCGAGACAGACAGATACGCAGTATTTT

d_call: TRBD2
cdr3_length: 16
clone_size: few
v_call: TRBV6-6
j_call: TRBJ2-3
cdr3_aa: CASSYGGTSGSDTQYF
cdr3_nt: TGTGCCAGCAGTTACGGGGGGACTAGCGGGAGTGATACGCAGTATTTT

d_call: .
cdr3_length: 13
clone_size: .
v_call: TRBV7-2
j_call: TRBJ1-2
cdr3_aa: CASSLAQVYGYTF
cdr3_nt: TGTGCCAGCAGCTTGGCCCAGGTCTATGGCTACACCTTC

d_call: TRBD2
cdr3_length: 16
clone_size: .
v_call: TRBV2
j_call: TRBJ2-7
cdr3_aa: CASTFSSGRDSYEQYF
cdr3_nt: TGTGCCAGCACCTTTTCTAGCGGGAGGGATTCCTACGAGCAGTACTTC

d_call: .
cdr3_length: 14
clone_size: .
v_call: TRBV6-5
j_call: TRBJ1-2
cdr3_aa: CASSYREGGYGYTF
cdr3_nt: TGTGCCAGCAGTTACAGGGAAGGAGGGTATGGCTACACCTTC

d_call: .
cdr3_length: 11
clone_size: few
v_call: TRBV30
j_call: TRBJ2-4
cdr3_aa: CAWSAENIQYF
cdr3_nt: TGTGCCTGGAGTGCTGAAAACATTCAGTACTTC

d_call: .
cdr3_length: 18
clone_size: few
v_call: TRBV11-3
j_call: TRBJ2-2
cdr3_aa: CASSLVTSTHADTGELFF
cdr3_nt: TGTGCCAGCAGCTTAGTCACCTCGACACACGCAGACACCGGGGAGCTGTTTTTT

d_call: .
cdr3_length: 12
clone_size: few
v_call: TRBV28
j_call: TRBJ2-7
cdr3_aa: CASNGGRYEQYF
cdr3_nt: TGTGCCAGCAACGGCGGCCGCTACGAGCAGTACTTC

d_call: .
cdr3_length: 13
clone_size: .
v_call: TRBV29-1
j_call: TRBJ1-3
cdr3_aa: CSVEGHSGNTIYF
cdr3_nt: TGCAGCGTTGAGGGACACTCTGGAAACACCATATATTTT

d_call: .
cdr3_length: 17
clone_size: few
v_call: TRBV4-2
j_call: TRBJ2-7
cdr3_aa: CASSQGPEPLNSYEQYF
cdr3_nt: TGTGCCAGCAGCCAAGGCCCTGAGCCCTTGAACTCCTACGAGCAGTACTTC

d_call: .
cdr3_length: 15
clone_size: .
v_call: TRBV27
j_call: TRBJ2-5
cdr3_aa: CASSLSEGRGETQYF
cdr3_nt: TGTGCCAGCAGTTTATCGGAGGGGCGCGGGGAGACCCAGTACTTC

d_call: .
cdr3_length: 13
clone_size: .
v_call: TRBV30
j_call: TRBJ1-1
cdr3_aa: CAWSVIADTEAFF
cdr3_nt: TGTGCCTGGAGTGTAATTGCGGACACTGAAGCTTTCTTT

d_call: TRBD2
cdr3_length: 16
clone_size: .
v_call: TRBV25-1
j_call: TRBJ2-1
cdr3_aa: CASSEPGVRGDNEQFF
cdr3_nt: TGTGCCAGCAGTGAACCGGGTGTTCGGGGGGACAATGAGCAGTTCTTC

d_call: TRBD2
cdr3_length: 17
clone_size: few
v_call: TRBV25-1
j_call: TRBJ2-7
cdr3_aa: CASSDPRGGAWAGEQYF
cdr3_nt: TGTGCCAGCAGTGACCCACGGGGGGGCGCGTGGGCAGGCGAGCAGTACTTC

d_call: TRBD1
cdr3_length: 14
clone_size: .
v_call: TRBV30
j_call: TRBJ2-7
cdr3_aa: CAWSVQQGNYEQYF
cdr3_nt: TGTGCCTGGAGTGTACAACAGGGGAACTACGAGCAGTACTTC

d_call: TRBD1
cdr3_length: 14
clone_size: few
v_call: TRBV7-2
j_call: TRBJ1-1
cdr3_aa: CASSPQGAGTEAFF
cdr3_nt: TGTGCCAGCAGCCCCCAGGGGGCCGGGACTGAAGCTTTCTTT

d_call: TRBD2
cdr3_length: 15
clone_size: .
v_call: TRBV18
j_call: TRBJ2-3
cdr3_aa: CASSHGEGRTDTQYF
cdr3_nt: TGTGCCAGCTCGCACGGGGAGGGCCGGACAGATACGCAGTATTTT

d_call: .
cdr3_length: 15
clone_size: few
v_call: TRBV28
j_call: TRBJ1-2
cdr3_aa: CASSLIGQGAYGYTF
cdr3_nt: TGTGCCAGCAGTTTAATCGGGCAGGGTGCCTATGGCTACACCTTC

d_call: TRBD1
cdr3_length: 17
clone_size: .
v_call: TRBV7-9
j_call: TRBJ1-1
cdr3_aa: CASSSGKTTGTNTEAFF
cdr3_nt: TGTGCCAGCAGCTCCGGTAAAACGACAGGGACGAACACTGAAGCTTTCTTT

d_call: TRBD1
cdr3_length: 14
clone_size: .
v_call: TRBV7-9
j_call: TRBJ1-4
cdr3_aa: CASSFSGGGEKLFF
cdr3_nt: TGTGCCAGCAGCTTTTCAGGGGGCGGCGAAAAACTGTTTTTT

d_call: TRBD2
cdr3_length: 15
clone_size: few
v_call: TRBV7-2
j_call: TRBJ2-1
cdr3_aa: CASSLSPLAGVEQFF
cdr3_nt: TGTGCCAGCAGCTTAAGTCCGCTAGCGGGAGTCGAGCAGTTCTTC